A selection of T cell receptor beta chains follows, all from one sample in a study of shared clonotypes between healthy human individuals. Clones were sequenced by immunoSEQ multiplex PCR, and TCRdb holds only the in-frame ones, with some missing. The sample carries about 2.1 million clones, 85% to 95% recorded once. The sequenced material came from naive CD8+ T cells from PBMCs. All receptors come from a man younger than 30 in good health. Some clones in this sample may be carry-over from other donors' samples. The CDR3 runs from the conserved cysteine through the conserved F or W. A D gene is named only where the DNA matches it firmly. For some rows the clone size is stated as once, few or many, or as a class when expanded; others skip it.

>TRBV19|TRBD2|once|TRBJ2-3
CASTSGRTDTQYF
TGTGCCAGCACTAGCGGGAGAACAGATACGCAGTATTTT
>TRBV30|NA|NA|TRBJ2-1
CAWSKRGGASYNEQFF
TGTGCCTGGAGCAAACGGGGTGGCGCCTCCTACAATGAGCAGTTCTTC
>TRBV7-9|NA|NA|TRBJ1-5
CASGGRNNQPQHF
TGTGCCAGCGGAGGTAGAAATAATCAGCCCCAGCATTTT
>TRBV5-5|NA|NA|TRBJ1-2
CASSLFVSGLNYGYTF
TGTGCCAGCAGCTTATTTGTGTCTGGTCTTAACTATGGCTACACCTTC
>TRBV28|TRBD2|NA|TRBJ2-3
CASSLGGGVGTDTQYF
TGTGCCAGCAGTTTGGGGGGAGGGGTGGGCACAGATACGCAGTATTTT
>TRBV5-4|NA|NA|TRBJ2-5
CASSPVGAENEETQYF
TGTGCCAGCAGCCCCGTCGGGGCGGAAAACGAAGAGACCCAGTACTTC
>TRBV28|TRBD2|once|TRBJ2-2
CASSWGLASTGELFF
TGTGCCAGCAGTTGGGGACTAGCGTCTACCGGGGAGCTGTTTTTT
>TRBV5-8|NA|NA|TRBJ1-1
CASSLGVNTEAFF
TGTGCCAGCAGCTTGGGGGTGAACACTGAAGCTTTCTTT
>TRBV5-4|NA|NA|TRBJ2-3
CASSLLSDTQYF
TGTGCCAGCAGCTTGTTAAGCGATACGCAGTATTTT
>TRBV6-5|NA|NA|TRBJ2-1
CASRRLVPAYNEQFF
TGTGCCAGCAGGCGCCTGGTTCCGGCCTACAATGAGCAGTTCTTC
>TRBV2|TRBD1|NA|TRBJ1-2
CASSEDGTAYGYTF
TGTGCCAGCAGTGAAGACGGGACAGCTTATGGCTACACCTTC
>TRBV4-1|TRBD2|NA|TRBJ2-7
CASSQEILAGGRSGEQYF
TGCGCCAGCAGCCAAGAAATCCTAGCGGGAGGTCGGTCGGGGGAGCAGTACTTC
>TRBV7-9|NA|NA|TRBJ1-1
CASSLVAQNTEAFF
TGTGCCAGCAGCTTAGTGGCCCAGAACACTGAAGCTTTCTTT
>TRBV27|NA|NA|TRBJ1-4
CASSPPRGANEKLFF
TGTGCCAGCAGTCCTCCCAGGGGAGCTAATGAAAAACTGTTTTTT
>TRBV4-2|TRBD2|once|TRBJ2-7
CASSQGRAGRGYEQYF
TGTGCCAGCAGCCAAGGAAGGGCGGGGCGGGGGTACGAGCAGTACTTC
>TRBV5-4|NA|NA|TRBJ2-1
CASSPQLGGRYNEQFF
TGTGCCAGCAGCCCCCAATTGGGGGGGCGGTACAATGAGCAGTTCTTC
>TRBV28|NA|NA|TRBJ1-1
CASSLNGVGSEAFF
TGTGCCAGCAGTTTAAACGGTGTGGGCAGTGAAGCTTTCTTT
>TRBV27|NA|NA|TRBJ1-1
CASQLALNTEAFF
TGTGCCAGCCAACTCGCGCTGAACACTGAAGCTTTCTTT
>TRBV6-6|TRBD2|NA|TRBJ2-7
CASSPRPGGLRNEQYF
TGTGCCAGCAGCCCCCGGCCGGGGGGGCTTCGGAACGAGCAGTACTTC
>TRBV15|NA|NA|TRBJ2-7
CATSNLVGVKQYF
TGTGCCACCAGCAATCTCGTGGGGGTCAAGCAGTACTTC
>TRBV27|NA|NA|TRBJ2-7
CASRPGREYEQYF
TGTGCCAGCCGGCCGGGTAGGGAATACGAGCAGTACTTC
>TRBV28|TRBD2|NA|TRBJ2-7
CACGLAGAPPYEQYF
TGTGCCTGTGGGCTAGCGGGAGCCCCGCCCTACGAGCAGTACTTC
>TRBV19|TRBD2|NA|TRBJ2-7
CASSLTSGDYEQYF
TGTGCCAGTAGTCTGACTAGCGGGGACTACGAGCAGTACTTC
>TRBV6-1|TRBD2|NA|TRBJ2-7
CASSDAGLAGYEQYF
TGTGCCAGCAGTGACGCGGGACTAGCGGGTTACGAGCAGTACTTC
>TRBV7-2|TRBD2|once|TRBJ2-1
CASSPEAGAGNEQFF
TGTGCCAGCAGCCCGGAAGCGGGAGCGGGCAATGAGCAGTTCTTC
>TRBV5-6|NA|NA|TRBJ2-1
CASSLVSSSYNEQFF
TGTGCCAGCAGCTTAGTCAGCAGCTCCTACAATGAGCAGTTCTTC
>TRBV21-1|NA|NA|TRBJ1-2
CASSDGRSGRGYTF
TGTGCCAGCAGCGACGGACGTTCCGGGAGAGGCTACACCTTC
>TRBV27|NA|NA|TRBJ2-7
CASSLSGLMFYEQYF
TGTGCCAGCAGTTTATCCGGATTGATGTTCTACGAGCAGTACTTC
>TRBV27|TRBD1|NA|TRBJ1-1
CASSNRGHRGNTEAFF
TGTGCCAGCAGTAACAGGGGGCATAGAGGGAACACTGAAGCTTTCTTT
>TRBV18|TRBD1|NA|TRBJ1-5
CASSSDRGTQPQHF
TGTGCCAGCTCATCAGACAGGGGGACGCAGCCCCAGCATTTT
>TRBV19|NA|NA|TRBJ2-6
CASSGPAVTSLGVLTF
TGTGCCAGTAGTGGGCCGGCCGTTACCTCCCTCGGGGTCCTGACTTTC
>TRBV7-3|TRBD1|once|TRBJ2-2
CASSRPGQGATGELFF
TGTGCCAGCAGCCGACCGGGACAGGGGGCGACCGGGGAGCTGTTTTTT
>TRBV19|NA|NA|TRBJ2-7
CASSMTNRAYEQYF
TGTGCCAGTAGTATGACCAATCGGGCCTACGAGCAGTACTTC
>TRBV9|TRBD2|NA|TRBJ2-3
CASSVSWTSGSTDTQYF
TGTGCCAGCAGCGTCTCTTGGACTAGCGGTAGCACAGATACGCAGTATTTT
>TRBV7-8|TRBD2|NA|TRBJ2-5
CASTEGSGRGETQYF
TGTGCCAGCACCGAGGGTAGCGGGAGAGGTGAGACCCAGTACTTC
>TRBV4-1|TRBD2|once|TRBJ2-1
CASSPSGSTYNEQFF
TGCGCCAGCAGCCCTAGCGGGAGTACCTACAATGAGCAGTTCTTC
>TRBV10-3|NA|NA|TRBJ2-5
CAISESSGGGMQTQYF
TGTGCCATCAGTGAGTCGAGTGGGGGCGGGATGCAGACCCAGTACTTC